The T cell receptor beta chain described here comes from a study of breast tumors, draining lymph nodes, adjacent tissues. TCRdb analysed the multiplex PCR reads with MiXCR anew, one entry per CDR3 protein. The sample records approximately 250,000 distinct CDR3 sequences, less than 45% being singletons. Overall study findings and caveats: Tumor T cell lymph node origin was a supported hypothesis, not proven. Findings are consistent with lymph node origin and intratumoral expansion of most tumor T cells.

Axillary draining lymph nodes of breast cancer patients supplied the node samples. This clonotype was recorded at least ten times. No antigen is known for it. The origin of this receptor is a female donor with breast cancer. Some clones in this sample may be carry-over from other donors' samples. What was sequenced was axillary lymph node tissue.

The CDR3 nucleotides are TGTGCCTGGAGGTTCACAGGGTTATACGAGCAGTACTTC. Residues: CAWRFTGLYEQYF. The rearrangement uses TRBV30 and TRBJ2-7; tentatively, D is TRBD1 (6 bases). The length of the CDR3 is 13 residues. Trimming stripped 3 bases from V and 4 bases from J, with 13 bases between. Germline CDR1 and CDR2: GTSNPN and SVGIG (reference sequence).